This T cell receptor beta chain was recorded in a study of beta chain features in type 1 diabetes. Study-wide context: All samples together contributed 107,917,701 sorted cells for examination. General study results and limits: Among all four CD4+ subsets, Type 1 diabetes patients had TCRB CDR3s that were moderately but significantly shorter. Among patients, naive, central memory and Treg TCRB repertoires appeared more similar than among healthy donors.

This clone was counted a few times. Its antigen is still unknown. Expressed TCRB transcripts got sequenced, as all isolated RNA was reverse transcribed. Only in-frame clones appear in the TCRdb table, and some are missing; sequencing was by immunoSEQ multiplex PCR. The sample has about 150,000 clones, 10% seen once. Sequenced: central memory CD4+ T cells from blood. The TCR sequence derives from a man aged 25-45 years with type 1 diabetes.

CDR3 nucleotides: TGTGCCAGTAGTTCCAGGGTGGGGAAAGAGCATTTT. Translating it yields CASSSRVGKEHF. The J gene is TRBJ1-5, the V gene TRBV19; TRBD1 might be the D (5 bases). Trimming stripped 5 bases from V and 14 bases from J, with 16 bases between. This CDR3 comprises 12 residues. Germline CDR1 and CDR2: LNHDA and SQIVND (reference sequence).